This paragraph covers one TCR beta chain sequence. This clonotype was detected ten times or more. What antigen it recognizes has not been identified. Base qualities are missing; no much larger clone stands one base away. The sample's time point, from its label and the paper: patch test 2, 6 weeks after DPC sensitization. In the paper's terms, the treatment or condition label means: therapeutic diphenylcyclopropenone sensitization with weekly scalp DPC. Blood at each patch-test visit was drawn before the patch test was applied. To be eligible, patients had to be aged 18 to 70, diagnosed with alopecia and judged suitable for DPC therapy, while pregnant patients were excluded. Unfractionated whole blood was collected in Tempus Blood RNA tubes, and total RNA was extracted from that blood. The entry originates in a study of human T cells and chemical hapten exposure (dated by TCRdb to the early 2020s). Looking at the study overall: For sensitization, 2% DPC in acetone was applied to a roughly 2 cm by roughly 2 cm area of upper inner arm skin. Patch testing was done on the upper back using Finn chambers containing 0.01% DPC, and results were scored after 6 days according to International Contact Dermatitis Research Group standards. The study tracked peripheral blood TCR repertoire changes in vivo during primary and secondary sensitization to the hapten diphenylcyclopropenone (DPC) in alopecia patients. The libraries were sequenced as a pool, and the TCR yield per sample differed mostly because of small variations in library volumes within the pool. Nearly 30 alopecia patients gave blood for TCR sequencing at one to four time points (pre-sensitization, 2, 6 and 24 weeks). Patient blood was sampled pre-sensitization (week 0) and at 2, 6 and about 24 weeks after DPC sensitization. The mostly female patient cohort included alopecia areata with under or over 50% scalp involvement, alopecia totalis and alopecia universalis. Throughout the roughly 23-week study period, patients were also given weekly therapeutic DPC doses on the scalp.

Germline trimming: 4 bases from V, 3 bases from J; junction bases outside gene matches: 7. Including the terminal cysteine and phenylalanine, the CDR3 comprises 15 residues. Only the CDR3 DNA is retained, 45 bases long and in frame from the first base. In the germline V gene, CDR1 corresponds to SGHRS and CDR2 to YFSETQ. Library preparation employed RACE. Sequencing was carried out with a NextSeq 500. During library preparation, unique molecular identifiers were attached to individual cDNA molecules so that TCRs could be counted quantitatively and reproducibly. Both TCR alpha and TCR beta chains were sequenced from each blood RNA sample. Under the source paper's analysis protocol: A median of around 100,000 TCRs per sample was observed, with a range of 23,224 to 690,600. V, J and CDR3 annotation of the TCR reads was performed with the Decombinator software suite. For the PS versus PT1 abundance plots, all samples were subsampled to the same number of TCRs (28,000). Expanded TCRs were defined as absent before sensitization and observed at least eight times at the 2-week time point. TCRdb itself trimmed the public reads at Q25 with fastp, ran MiXCR and retained productive beta chains. Every distinct CDR3 protein forms one entry, paired with its most common genes and DNA. The V and J calls and clone size come from TCRdb's table, not from the authors' own analysis. This sample holds fewer than 85,000 distinct CDR3 sequences; approximately 10% were observed only once. The ten top clones hold 1.5% to 2% of the sample.

The study at large found these results: DPC sensitization did not change how many TCRs were above 1 in 1000 frequency, and no evidence was found of alterations in global repertoire structure. Compared with pre-sensitization or healthy control sets, expanded TCRs formed significantly more large CDR3 similarity clusters, which is consistent with antigen-driven responses. Because all patients had alopecia, a presumed autoimmune disease, the immune response of the patients might differ from that of healthy individuals. After repeated subsampling, changes were observed in the strength of the expansion versus patch-test correlation and in the threshold at which the correlation became significant. Patch test score correlated positively with the number of PT1 expanded TCRs, reaching significance at thresholds 8, 16 and 32 but not at 4.

This sequence originates from a man aged 18 to 29 with alopecia areata. Some clones in this sample may be carry-over from other donors' samples. The sample consisted of whole blood, taken in connection with sensitization to the hapten diphenylcyclopropenone (DPC). This receptor chain uses TRBV5-1 and TRBJ2-7; 10 bases in between match TRBD1. The sequenced DNA: TGCGCCAGCAGCCCCCGGGACAGGGGAAACTACGAGCAGTACTTC. Translated, it reads CASSPRDRGNYEQYF.